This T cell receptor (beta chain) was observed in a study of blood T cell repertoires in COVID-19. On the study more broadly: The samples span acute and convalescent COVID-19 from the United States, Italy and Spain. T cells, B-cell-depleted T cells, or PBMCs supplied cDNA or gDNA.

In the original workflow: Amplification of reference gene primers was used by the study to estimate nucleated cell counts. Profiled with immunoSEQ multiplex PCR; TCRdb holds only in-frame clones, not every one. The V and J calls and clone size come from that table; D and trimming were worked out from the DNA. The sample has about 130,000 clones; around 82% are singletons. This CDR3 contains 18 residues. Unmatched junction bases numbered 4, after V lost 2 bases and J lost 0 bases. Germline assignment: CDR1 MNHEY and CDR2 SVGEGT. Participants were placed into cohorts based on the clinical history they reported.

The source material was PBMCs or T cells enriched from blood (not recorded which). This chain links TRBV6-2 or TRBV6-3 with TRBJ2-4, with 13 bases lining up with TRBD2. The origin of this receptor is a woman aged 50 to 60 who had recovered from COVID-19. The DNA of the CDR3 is TGTGCCAGCAGTTACCCTACTAGCGGGGGGGTAGCCAAAAACATTCAGTACTTC. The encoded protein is CASSYPTSGGVAKNIQYF.